This is a list of T cell receptor beta chains from one sample in a study of blood T cell repertoires in COVID-19. The data were produced by immunoSEQ multiplex PCR, yet TCRdb's version contains in-frame clones alone and is incomplete. The sample lists a few hundred thousand clones; roughly four fifths were seen once. The sample taken for sequencing was PBMCs or T cells enriched from blood (not recorded which). These receptors were collected from a woman in her forties or fifties who had recovered from COVID-19. Both conserved end residues are part of each CDR3. Each record gives: CDR3 length, D gene, clone size, V gene, J gene, CDR3 DNA, CDR3 protein. A D gene is named only where the DNA matches it firmly. Rows give clone size only sometimes, using once, few, many, or a class for an expanded clone.

length: 15; D: NA; size: NA; V: TRBV3-1/TRBV3-2; J: TRBJ2-3; DNA: TGTGCCAGCAGCCAAAAGCGGTCGGGGATAGATACGCAGTATTTT; CDR3: CASSQKRSGIDTQYF
length: 17; D: NA; size: NA; V: TRBV19; J: TRBJ2-6; DNA: TGTGCCAGTAGTGTTTCTAGCGTTTTCTCTGGGGCCAACGTCCTGACTTTC; CDR3: CASSVSSVFSGANVLTF
length: 13; D: TRBD1; size: few; V: TRBV27; J: TRBJ1-2; DNA: TGTGCCAGCAGTTTATGGACAGGGGTTGGCTACACCTTC; CDR3: CASSLWTGVGYTF
length: 19; D: TRBD2; size: NA; V: TRBV5-1; J: TRBJ2-2; DNA: TGCGCCAGCAGCTTGGCGGGACTAGCGGGACGATCGAACACCGGGGAGCTGTTTTTT; CDR3: CASSLAGLAGRSNTGELFF
length: 15; D: TRBD1; size: NA; V: TRBV4-3; J: TRBJ1-2; DNA: TGCGCCAGCAGCCACGGGACAGGGAGCACCTATGGCTACACCTTC; CDR3: CASSHGTGSTYGYTF
length: 14; D: NA; size: NA; V: TRBV11-2; J: TRBJ1-1; DNA: TGTGCCAGCAGCCCAGGGACAATAGTGGGTGAAGCTTTCTTT; CDR3: CASSPGTIVGEAFF
length: 16; D: TRBD1; size: NA; V: TRBV18; J: TRBJ1-5; DNA: TGTGCCAGCTCACCACCGAACAGGGGCGCCGGTCAGCCCCAGCATTTT; CDR3: CASSPPNRGAGQPQHF
length: 15; D: NA; size: NA; V: TRBV23-1; J: TRBJ1-6; DNA: TGCGCCAGCAGACCGGACGGGGAAGTCGGGTCACCCCTCCACTTT; CDR3: CASRPDGEVGSPLHF
length: 16; D: TRBD2; size: NA; V: TRBV24-1; J: TRBJ2-3; DNA: TGTGCCACCAGTAGTACTAGCGGGGGGATGGGAGATACGCAGTATTTT; CDR3: CATSSTSGGMGDTQYF
length: 14; D: NA; size: once; V: TRBV11-1; J: TRBJ2-7; DNA: TGTGCCAGCAGCCCCGGGACACACTCCTACGAGCAGTACTTC; CDR3: CASSPGTHSYEQYF
length: 13; D: NA; size: NA; V: TRBV30; J: TRBJ1-6; DNA: TGTGCCTGGAGTGTACAGGGTAATTCACCCCTCCACTTT; CDR3: CAWSVQGNSPLHF
length: 17; D: TRBD2; size: NA; V: TRBV28; J: TRBJ2-7; DNA: TGTGCCAGCAGTTTGCCGGCTAGCGGGAGGTTCCCCTACGAGCAGTACTTC; CDR3: CASSLPASGRFPYEQYF
length: 12; D: NA; size: NA; V: TRBV30; J: TRBJ2-7; DNA: TGTGCCTGGAGTCGGACTTCGTACGAGCAGTACTTC; CDR3: CAWSRTSYEQYF
length: 13; D: NA; size: NA; V: TRBV2; J: TRBJ1-2; DNA: TGTGCCAACAAGTGGGACTCTAACTATGGCTACACCTTC; CDR3: CANKWDSNYGYTF
length: 20; D: TRBD1; size: NA; V: TRBV29-1; J: TRBJ2-3; DNA: TGCAGCGTTCCCGGGACAGTTGCCTTGGGAAGCGTTAGATCGCCAGATACGCAGTATTTT; CDR3: CSVPGTVALGSVRSPDTQYF
length: 14; D: NA; size: NA; V: TRBV5-5; J: TRBJ1-1; DNA: TGTGCCAGCAGCTTGGCGGACATGAACACTGAAGCTTTCTTT; CDR3: CASSLADMNTEAFF
length: 13; D: NA; size: NA; V: TRBV6-5; J: TRBJ1-1; DNA: TGTGCCATCGAGACAGGACCAAGCTATGAAGCTTTCTTT; CDR3: CAIETGPSYEAFF
length: 13; D: TRBD1; size: NA; V: TRBV2; J: TRBJ1-1; DNA: TGTGCCAGCCTACTGACAGGGACGGCTGAAGCTTTCTTT; CDR3: CASLLTGTAEAFF
length: 10; D: TRBD1; size: NA; V: TRBV25-1; J: TRBJ1-6; DNA: TGTGCCATGTACGATCTACAGGGGATCTTT; CDR3: CAMYDLQGIF
length: 17; D: TRBD2; size: NA; V: TRBV6-2/TRBV6-3; J: TRBJ2-1; DNA: TGTGCCAGCACCCCCCCACCCGGGACTAGCCGATTCAATGAGCAGTTCTTC; CDR3: CASTPPPGTSRFNEQFF
length: 12; D: NA; size: NA; V: TRBV3-1/TRBV3-2; J: TRBJ1-2; DNA: TGTGCCAGCAGTCAACAGAACTATGGCTACACCTTC; CDR3: CASSQQNYGYTF
length: 15; D: TRBD1; size: NA; V: TRBV5-1; J: TRBJ1-2; DNA: TGCGCCAGCAGCTTGGGAAGGGGGCAAGTCTATGGCTACACCTTC; CDR3: CASSLGRGQVYGYTF
length: 15; D: TRBD2; size: NA; V: TRBV5-1; J: TRBJ2-1; DNA: TGCGCCAGCAGCCCGACTAGCGGGATGTACAATGAGCAGTTCTTC; CDR3: CASSPTSGMYNEQFF
length: 14; D: TRBD1; size: NA; V: TRBV18; J: TRBJ1-1; DNA: TGTGCCAGCTCCCTCGGACAGGCTGGCACTGAAGCTTTCTTT; CDR3: CASSLGQAGTEAFF
length: 17; D: TRBD1; size: NA; V: TRBV7-9; J: TRBJ1-4; DNA: TGTGCCAGCATCCCTGGGGACAGGGGGCATACTAATGAAAAACTGTTTTTT; CDR3: CASIPGDRGHTNEKLFF
length: 17; D: TRBD2; size: NA; V: TRBV2; J: TRBJ2-2; DNA: TGTGCCAGCAGCCAACACCGAAGCGGGAGAAGGACCGGGGAGCTGTTTTTT; CDR3: CASSQHRSGRRTGELFF
length: 14; D: NA; size: NA; V: TRBV11-2; J: TRBJ2-1; DNA: TGTGCCAGCAGCTCCCGGGGACTTACGGATGAGCAGTTCTTC; CDR3: CASSSRGLTDEQFF
length: 13; D: NA; size: NA; V: TRBV19; J: TRBJ2-7; DNA: TGTGCCAGTAGTAAAATGGACAACTACGAGCAGTACTTC; CDR3: CASSKMDNYEQYF
length: 17; D: TRBD1; size: NA; V: TRBV25-1; J: TRBJ2-3; DNA: TGTGCCAGCAATTCCCGGGACAGGGGTAAGGATAGAGATACGCAGTATTTT; CDR3: CASNSRDRGKDRDTQYF
length: 15; D: NA; size: NA; V: TRBV7-9; J: TRBJ1-2; DNA: TGTGCCAGCAGCTTAGGGGGAGCGGGGGGCGACGGCTACACCTTC; CDR3: CASSLGGAGGDGYTF
length: 15; D: NA; size: NA; V: TRBV7-9; J: TRBJ1-5; DNA: TGTGCCAGCAGCTTACAGGGGAGAGGGAATCAGCCCCAGCATTTT; CDR3: CASSLQGRGNQPQHF
length: 18; D: TRBD2; size: NA; V: TRBV7-3; J: TRBJ2-1; DNA: TGTGCCAGCAGCTTAATGGGACTAGCGGGAGGCGGGTACAATGAGCAGTTCTTC; CDR3: CASSLMGLAGGGYNEQFF
length: 16; D: TRBD1; size: NA; V: TRBV2; J: TRBJ2-3; DNA: TGTGCCAGCAGTGGCGGGACAGGGACCAGCACAGATACGCAGTATTTT; CDR3: CASSGGTGTSTDTQYF
length: 11; D: NA; size: NA; V: TRBV30; J: TRBJ1-2; DNA: TGTGCCTGGAGGGAAGGAGCTAGCTACACCTTC; CDR3: CAWREGASYTF
length: 15; D: TRBD2; size: NA; V: TRBV6-5; J: TRBJ2-1; DNA: TGTGCCAGCAGCGCACTAGCGGGAGGGAACAATGAGCAGTTCTTC; CDR3: CASSALAGGNNEQFF
length: 14; D: TRBD1; size: NA; V: TRBV7-3; J: TRBJ1-1; DNA: TGTGCCAGCAGCCCAGCACCGGGACAGGGAGAAGCTTTCTTT; CDR3: CASSPAPGQGEAFF
length: 13; D: NA; size: NA; V: TRBV12-3/TRBV12-4; J: TRBJ1-1; DNA: TGTGCCAGCACAAAGAGGGGGTACACTGAAGCTTTCTTT; CDR3: CASTKRGYTEAFF
length: 14; D: TRBD1; size: NA; V: TRBV11-2; J: TRBJ1-2; DNA: TGTGCCAGCAGCTTGGACAGGGAGGGGGATGGCTACACCTTC; CDR3: CASSLDREGDGYTF
length: 14; D: TRBD1; size: NA; V: TRBV6-5; J: TRBJ2-7; DNA: TGTGCCAGCAGTTCCGGGACAGGGGGTCGCGAGCAGTACTTC; CDR3: CASSSGTGGREQYF
length: 13; D: TRBD1; size: NA; V: TRBV10-3; J: TRBJ1-1; DNA: TGTGCCATCAGGGACAGGGGGAACACTGAAGCTTTCTTT; CDR3: CAIRDRGNTEAFF
length: 16; D: NA; size: NA; V: TRBV11-3; J: TRBJ1-1; DNA: TGTGCCAGCAGCTTAGACCAACGCGGGGGCCACACTGAAGCTTTCTTT; CDR3: CASSLDQRGGHTEAFF
length: 17; D: TRBD1; size: NA; V: TRBV19; J: TRBJ1-2; DNA: TGTGCCAGTAGTTTCCCGACAGGGGGCCCCCCCCTCTATGGCTACACCTTC; CDR3: CASSFPTGGPPLYGYTF
length: 14; D: TRBD1; size: NA; V: TRBV30; J: TRBJ1-1; DNA: TGTGCCTGGAGTAAGGTACAGGGGAGGACTGAAGCTTTCTTT; CDR3: CAWSKVQGRTEAFF
length: 14; D: TRBD1; size: NA; V: TRBV2; J: TRBJ1-2; DNA: TGTGCCAGTACGTCCCAGGGGGTTAGCTATGGCTACACCTTC; CDR3: CASTSQGVSYGYTF
length: 14; D: NA; size: NA; V: TRBV5-1; J: TRBJ2-3; DNA: TGCGCCAGCAGCTTGCTGGGCGACACAGATACGCAGTATTTT; CDR3: CASSLLGDTDTQYF